This T cell receptor beta chain comes out of a study of CD8 T cells in Susac syndrome. Germline-derived CDR1 and CDR2 are MNHEY and SVGEGT. Trimming removed 4 bases from V and 5 bases from J, with 14 bases in between. This CDR3 region has 14 residues. Random hexamers were used to reverse transcribe an amount of about 0.5 to 1 ug RNA. TCRdb re-derived calls from the immunoSEQ multiplex PCR reads in MiXCR, one entry per CDR3 protein. Here the sample spans 250,000 to 350,000 distinct CDR3 sequences, roughly nine tenths being singletons. The source of this sequence is a human donor with multiple sclerosis. The sample consisted of CD4+ T cells from PBMCs. This rearrangement joins TRBV6-2 or TRBV6-3 to TRBJ1-2; D is ambiguous. The DNA of the CDR3 is TGTGCCAGCAGTTTCCCTCTAGGAAGATATGGCTACACCTTC. Translation: CASSFPLGRYGYTF.